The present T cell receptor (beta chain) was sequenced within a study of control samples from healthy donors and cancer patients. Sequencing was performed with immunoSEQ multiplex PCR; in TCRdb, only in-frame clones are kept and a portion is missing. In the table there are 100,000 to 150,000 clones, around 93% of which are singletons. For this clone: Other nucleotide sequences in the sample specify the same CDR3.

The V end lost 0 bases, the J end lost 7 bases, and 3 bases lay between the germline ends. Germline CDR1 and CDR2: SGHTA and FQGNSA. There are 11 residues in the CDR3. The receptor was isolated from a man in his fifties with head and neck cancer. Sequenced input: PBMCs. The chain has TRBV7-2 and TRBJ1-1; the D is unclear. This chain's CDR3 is CASSLAGEAFF. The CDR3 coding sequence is TGTGCCAGCAGCTTAGCAGGTGAAGCTTTCTTT.